The present T cell receptor (beta chain) was sequenced within a study of blood T cell repertoires in COVID-19. About the study: Samples came from the United States, Italy and Spain, spanning acute and convalescent COVID-19. PBMCs, B-cell-depleted T cells, or T cells provided the cDNA or gDNA that made up the material.

Authors' analysis steps: Estimated nucleated cell counts came from reference gene primer amplification. Clones were read by immunoSEQ multiplex PCR, and TCRdb kept only the in-frame ones, dropping some. Clonal size and the V and J genes are those of that table, whereas D and trimming came from the DNA. The top ten hold 1.8% of the sample, which has 110,000 or so clones, around 64% seen once. Per the germline V gene, CDR1 is SGHRS and CDR2 is YFSETQ. The CDR3 totals 15 residues. With 1 base removed from V and 5 bases from J, the gap between germline ends came to 15 bases. J is TRBJ2-5 and V is TRBV5-1, with a weak D call TRBD2 (5 bases). Sequenced: peripheral blood. The clonotype originates from a woman in her 40s with acute or convalescent COVID-19. CDR3 nucleotide sequence: TGCGCCAGCAGCTTGAATCCCTCCTCGGGGGAGACCCAGTACTTC. This codes for CASSLNPSSGETQYF. Combining the CDR3 with reference TRBV5-1 and TRBJ2-5 gives the whole variable domain KAGVTQTPRYLIKTRGQQVTLSCSPISGHRSVSWYQQTPGQGLQFLFEYFSETQRNKGNFPGRFSGRQFSNSRSEMNVSTLELGDSALYLCASSLNPSSGETQYFGPGTRLLVL.